One sample yielded the 29 T cell receptor beta chains listed below, sequenced in a study of beta chain features in type 1 diabetes. Reverse transcription of all isolated RNA meant that expressed TCRB transcripts were sequenced. Profiling relied on immunoSEQ multiplex PCR, and the TCRdb table lists in-frame clones only, not all of them. In the table there are 200,000 to 250,000 clones, approximately 10% of which are singletons. Sequenced input: central memory CD4+ T cells from blood. These receptors originate from a young man in good health.

The J gene is TRBJ2-5, the V gene TRBV30; no clear D gene. The J call is uncertain, as TRBJ2-7 better fits the DNA end. The CDR3 is made up of 13 amino acids. Germline assignment: CDR1 GTSNPN and CDR2 SVGIG (reference sequence). DNA for the CDR3: TGTGCCTGGAGTGCCTCCGATGGTGACGAGCAGTACTTC. Translated, it gives CAWSASDGDEQYF.

This clone was found a few times. The chain combines TRBV11-2 with TRBJ1-4; D ambiguous. Between the trimmed V and J ends, which lost 1 base and 7 bases, there was a span of 4 bases. Germline assignment: CDR1 SGHAT and CDR2 FQNNGV. This CDR3 contains 12 residues. CDR3 amino acids: CASSLVGEKLFF. The DNA for the CDR3 is TGTGCCAGCAGCTTAGTTGGTGAAAAACTGTTTTTT.

The chain uses TRBV28 and TRBJ2-7; D is unclear. There are 12 residues in the CDR3. Germline-derived CDR1 and CDR2 are MDHEN and SYDVKM. V lost 5 bases and J 12 bases, leaving 17 bases between the germline ends. Here the CDR3 DNA reads TGTGCCAGCAGTACCTCCGGCACCACGTCGTACTTC. Its translation is CASSTSGTTSYF.

This clone has only a few counts. The chain has TRBV10-3 and TRBJ2-3, with 9 bases aligning to TRBD1. The CDR3 length is 13 residues. The V and J ends lost 6 bases and 5 bases, in that order; junction bases with no gene match: 3. Germline assignment: CDR1 ENHRY and CDR2 SYGVKD. CDR3 DNA: TGTGCCATCAGACAGGGGGCTGAAGATACGCAGTATTTT. It codes for CAIRQGAEDTQYF.

This clone appeared a few times. V gene TRBV6-5 combines with J gene TRBJ2-5, with 7 bases matching TRBD1. Germline V lookup: CDR1 MNHEY, CDR2 SVGAGI. CDR3 length: 14 amino acids. The trim removed 2 bases at V and 5 bases at J, leaving 5 bases unmatched. Here the CDR3 reads CASSYGRGQETQYF. The CDR3 DNA reads TGTGCCAGCAGTTACGGTAGGGGGCAGGAGACCCAGTACTTC.

The genes are TRBV5-1 and TRBJ2-1; D gene unclear. The germline V gene encodes CDR1 SGHRS and CDR2 YFSETQ. This CDR3 region has 15 residues. V lost 4 bases to trimming and J lost 0 bases, with 11 bases between them. Here the CDR3 DNA reads TGCGCCAGCAGCGTTGGTGAGAGCTCCTACAATGAGCAGTTCTTC. It yields the protein CASSVGESSYNEQFF.

The chain is built from TRBV5-1 and TRBJ2-3; possibly TRBD1 or TRBD2 for D (5 bases each). V lost 0 bases and J 2 bases, leaving 13 bases between the germline ends. This CDR3 region has 16 residues. In germline, CDR1 is SGHRS, CDR2 YFSETQ. Here the CDR3 DNA reads TGCGCCAGCAGCTTGGCGGTGGTGGGACCCACAGATACGCAGTATTTT. The encoded protein is CASSLAVVGPTDTQYF. Complete variable domain (other parts from reference TRBV5-1 and TRBJ2-3): KAGVTQTPRYLIKTRGQQVTLSCSPISGHRSVSWYQQTPGQGLQFLFEYFSETQRNKGNFPGRFSGRQFSNSRSEMNVSTLELGDSALYLCASSLAVVGPTDTQYFGPGTRLTVL.

The table lists this clone with a few counts. The J gene is TRBJ1-2, the V gene TRBV6-5, with 7 bases matching TRBD1. Trimming removed 10 bases from V and 4 bases from J; junction bases left unmatched: 12. Germline V gives CDR1 MNHEY, CDR2 SVGAGI. The CDR3 runs to 14 residues. CDR3 residues: CATRPTGTVYGYTF. The CDR3 nucleotides read TGTGCCACCCGACCGACCGGGACAGTCTATGGCTACACCTTC.

The table lists this clone with a few counts. The J gene is TRBJ2-3, the V gene TRBV10-3, with 9 bases matching TRBD2. V lost 2 bases, J lost 1 base, and 4 bases stayed unmatched. The germline gives CDR1 ENHRY, CDR2 SYGVKD. The CDR3 is 16 amino acids. DNA of the CDR3: TGTGCCATCAGTGAGCCATTAGCGGGAGGCACAGATACGCAGTATTTT. Translation: CAISEPLAGGTDTQYF.

The DNA of the CDR3 is TGTGCCAGCAGCTTAGACAGGGCAGCAGATACGCAGTATTTT. The encoded protein is CASSLDRAADTQYF. The rearrangement links TRBV11-2 to TRBJ2-3, with a tentative D call TRBD1 (5 bases). This CDR3 has 14 amino acids. CDR1 and CDR2 from the germline V gene are SGHAT and FQNNGV. The V end lost 0 bases, the J end lost 4 bases, and 8 bases lay between the germline ends.

A few counts support this clone. The chain recombines TRBV6-1 with TRBJ2-5; no definite D call. Trimming shortened V by 4 bases and J by 4 bases, and 10 bases separated the two germline ends. Per germline, CDR1 MNHNS and CDR2 SASEGT. The CDR3 has 13 amino acids. CDR3 coding DNA: TGTGCCAGCAGTGTAGGGTGGGGAGAGACCCAGTACTTC. This codes for CASSVGWGETQYF.

The sample holds a few counts of this clone. The CDR3 DNA reads TGTGCCAGCACCTTGGACAGGGCCAGCCAGCCCCAGCATTTT. Translated: CASTLDRASQPQHF. V usage is TRBV2 and J usage is TRBJ1-5; 8 bases are a match to TRBD1. The germline V gene encodes CDR1 SNHLY and CDR2 FYNNEI. V was pared by 7 bases and J by 7 bases, with 9 bases of the junction left unmatched. The CDR3 has 14 amino acids.

This clone was detected only a few times. This chain joins TRBV7-9 and TRBJ1-2, with D unresolved. The V gene lost 0 bases and the J gene lost 3 bases, with 8 bases spanning the gap. The germline CDR1 and CDR2 sequences are SEHNR and FQNEAQ (reference sequence). The CDR3 extends over 14 amino acids. The CDR3 loop is CASSLAGLDYGYTF. The DNA of the CDR3 is TGTGCCAGCAGCTTAGCAGGGCTCGACTATGGCTACACCTTC.

This clone was counted between two and nine times. The CDR3: CSVRLTYEQYF. CDR3 nucleotides: TGCAGCGTTCGTTTGACCTACGAGCAGTACTTC. The chain joins TRBV29-1 to TRBJ2-7; D gene uncertain. Germline V lookup: CDR1 SQVTM, CDR2 ANQGSEA. V lost 5 bases and J 2 bases, leaving 7 bases between the germline ends. This CDR3 comprises 11 residues.

The V gene is TRBV19, the J gene TRBJ2-7, with TRBD2 as a possible D gene (7 bases). This CDR3 has 13 residues. V dropped 5 bases and J dropped 4 bases, with 12 bases sitting between them. Germline loops: CDR1 LNHDA, CDR2 SQIVND (reference sequence). CDR3 sequence reads: CASSLKGGYEQYF. CDR3 bases: TGTGCCAGTAGTCTCAAGGGGGGGTACGAGCAGTACTTC.

This clone was detected a few times. The CDR3, as DNA: TGTGCCTCTTCGACAGGGCTCCGCACCGGGGAGCTGTTTTTT. Translating gives CASSTGLRTGELFF. V usage is TRBV15 and J usage is TRBJ2-2; TRBD1 matches 7 bases. CDR1 and CDR2 from the germline V gene are LNHNV and YYDKDF (reference sequence). The CDR3 has 14 residues. The trim removed 11 bases at V and 4 bases at J, leaving 10 bases unmatched.

The V call is TRBV28, the J call TRBJ1-5; no clear D. The CDR3 runs 16 residues. The ends were cut back, 4 bases at V and 0 bases at J, with 13 bases in the middle. CDR1 is MDHEN and CDR2 is SYDVKM in the germline V gene. CDR3 DNA: TGTGCCAGCAGTTCGCCCGGGTGGGATAGCAATCAGCCCCAGCATTTT. The encoded protein is CASSSPGWDSNQPQHF.

V usage is TRBV28 and J usage is TRBJ1-4; D unclear. The CDR3 has 13 amino acids. V was clipped by 3 bases and J by 8 bases, with 10 bases between them. Germline V CDR1 and CDR2: MDHEN, SYDVKM. CDR3 in amino acids: CASSLDLEEKLFF. The CDR3 region has the DNA TGTGCCAGCAGTTTGGACCTCGAGGAAAAACTGTTTTTT.

This clone was counted only a few times. V gene TRBV11-2 combines with J gene TRBJ2-7; weak D call: TRBD2 (5 bases). Germline V lookup: CDR1 SGHAT, CDR2 FQNNGV. CDR3 size: 15 residues. V dropped 1 base and J dropped 6 bases, with 16 bases sitting between them. In DNA, the CDR3 is TGTGCCAGCAGCTTAGGCTCACAGAAACGGGGCGAGCAGTACTTC. It encodes CASSLGSQKRGEQYF.

The chain has TRBV7-2 and TRBJ1-2; TRBD1 matches 9 bases. Germline-derived CDR1 and CDR2 are SGHTA and FQGNSA. The CDR3 is 15 residues long. With V trimmed by 3 bases and J by 8 bases, 10 bases remained unmatched. CDR3 DNA: TGTGCCAGCAGCTTGGGAACAGGGGGCTTATCGGGCTACACCTTC. Amino acids: CASSLGTGGLSGYTF.

This CDR3 is CASSLAGVTGELFF. CDR3 in DNA: TGTGCCAGCAGCTTAGCCGGAGTCACCGGGGAGCTGTTTTTT. This chain connects TRBV7-2 to TRBJ2-2; D is ambiguous. With 0 bases removed from V and 4 bases from J, the gap between germline ends came to 6 bases. From germline, CDR1 is SGHTA and CDR2 FQGNSA. The CDR3 length is 14 residues.

This clone was detected only a few times. The gene calls are TRBV5-1 and TRBJ2-3, with a possible D match to TRBD2 (6 bases). CDR1 is SGHRS, CDR2 YFSETQ, per germline. This CDR3 contains 16 residues. V was trimmed by 3 bases and J by 2 bases, leaving 16 bases between them. The CDR3 nucleotides read TGCGCCAGCAGCTACTCGGGGGACGGCTTCACAGATACGCAGTATTTT. Translation gives CASSYSGDGFTDTQYF.

This chain connects TRBV5-4 to TRBJ2-5; 8 bases fit TRBD2. J was trimmed by 5 bases and V by 2 bases; bases with no gene match: 8. The CDR3 extends over 15 amino acids. Germline V gene lookup returns CDR1 SGHNT and CDR2 YYREEE (reference sequence). The CDR3 region has the DNA TGTGCCAGCAGCTTACAAGCGGGAGAGAAGGAGACCCAGTACTTC. It is translated as CASSLQAGEKETQYF. Using reference TRBV5-4 and TRBJ2-5 for the parts outside the CDR3, the full variable domain is ETGVTQSPTHLIKTRGQQVTLRCSSQSGHNTVSWYQQALGQGPQFIFQYYREEENGRGNFPPRFSGLQFPNYSSELNVNALELDDSALYLCASSLQAGEKETQYFGPGTRLLVL.

This clone was seen more than once but under ten times. Other DNA sequences within the sample encode an identical CDR3. This chain connects TRBV5-1 to TRBJ2-5, with 9 bases aligning to TRBD2. Per germline, CDR1 SGHRS and CDR2 YFSETQ. The CDR3 totals 14 residues. V was pared by 2 bases and J by 5 bases, with 4 bases of the junction left unmatched. CDR3 in DNA: TGCGCCAGCAGCTTAACGGCGGGAGGGGAGACCCAGTACTTC. Translation gives CASSLTAGGETQYF.

This clone showed up just a few times. The chain combines TRBV6-6 with TRBJ2-1; TRBD2 matches at 11 bases. Trimming cost V 3 bases and J 7 bases; bases outside gene matches: 8. Germline lookup yields CDR1 MNHNY and CDR2 SVGAGI (reference sequence). CDR3 length: 16 residues. The CDR3 reads CASSYPLAGGLNEQFF. The CDR3 coding sequence is TGTGCCAGCAGTTATCCCCTAGCGGGAGGATTGAATGAGCAGTTCTTC.

This clone was detected a few times. The V call is TRBV7-2, the J call TRBJ2-1; no reliable D call. CDR3 length equals 12 residues. The V end was cut by 5 bases, the J end by 7 bases, with 9 bases between. Germline CDR1 SGHTA, CDR2 FQGNSA. The CDR3 DNA is TGTGCCAGCAGCCAGGAGTATAATGAGCAGTTCTTC. Amino acid sequence: CASSQEYNEQFF.

In its sample, this clone was seen a few times. The V and J genes are TRBV27 and TRBJ1-2; D unclear. Germline V gives CDR1 MNHEY, CDR2 SMNVEV (reference sequence). The length of the CDR3 is 15 residues. The V and J ends lost 8 bases and 4 bases respectively, with 20 bases between them. The CDR3 region is CASRSLGTESYGYTF. The CDR3 DNA follows: TGTGCCAGCCGATCTCTAGGCACAGAATCCTATGGCTACACCTTC.

The chain employs TRBV27 and TRBJ2-3; tentatively, D is TRBD1 (5 bases). The ends were cut back, 2 bases at V and 0 bases at J, with 18 bases in the middle. The CDR3 spans 18 residues. Germline lookup yields CDR1 MNHEY and CDR2 SMNVEV (reference sequence). CDR3 sequence: CASSLPGLVAGSTDTQYF. The CDR3 nucleotides read TGTGCCAGCAGTTTACCGGGCCTAGTGGCAGGGAGCACAGATACGCAGTATTTT.

The chain employs TRBV7-8 and TRBJ1-1, with D perhaps TRBD1 (5 bases). Germline V lookup: CDR1 SGHVS, CDR2 FQNEAQ. The V and J ends lost 5 bases and 4 bases respectively, with 26 bases between them. The CDR3 loop spans 18 amino acids. The CDR3 region is CASSGRAGGFFGGTEAFF. In DNA, the CDR3 is TGTGCCAGCAGCGGCCGGGCCGGGGGGTTTTTCGGAGGCACTGAAGCTTTCTTT.